This entry features one T cell receptor (beta chain) sequence. Its antigen remains unidentified. The entry originates in a study of T cells in Graves' hyperthyroidism and ophthalmopathy. Study outcomes and limitations: Ophthalmopathy got predicted by the model a median around 6.8 months before its onset. Most thyroid clonotypes expanded above 0.001 were also detected in blood. Stable hyperthyroidism was separated from ophthalmopathy by a model based on 13 V-J features.

Germline lookup yields CDR1 MNHNS and CDR2 SASEGT. The CDR3 length is 18 residues. Trimming cost V 6 bases and J 0 bases; bases outside gene matches: 8. Reasons for excluding patients were uncontrolled infection, other autoimmune disease, pregnancy or lactation. Amplified TCR beta CDR3 regions came from RNA transcripts. HTBI primers drove first-round RT-PCR of the TCR CDR3. One entry per CDR3 protein, called by TCRdb with MiXCR from the multiplex PCR reads. Of about 540,000 distinct CDR3 sequences in the sample, around 46% are singletons; the top ten hold about 7.9%. Sequencing used peripheral blood or thyroid tissue (not recorded which). This sequence was found in a young woman with Graves' hyperthyroidism. This rearrangement joins TRBV6-1 to TRBJ2-6, with 10 bases aligning to TRBD1. As DNA, the CDR3 is TGTGCCAGCAGACCGGGACAGGGGCGAAACTCTGGGGCCAACGTCCTGACTTTC. Its protein product is CASRPGQGRNSGANVLTF.